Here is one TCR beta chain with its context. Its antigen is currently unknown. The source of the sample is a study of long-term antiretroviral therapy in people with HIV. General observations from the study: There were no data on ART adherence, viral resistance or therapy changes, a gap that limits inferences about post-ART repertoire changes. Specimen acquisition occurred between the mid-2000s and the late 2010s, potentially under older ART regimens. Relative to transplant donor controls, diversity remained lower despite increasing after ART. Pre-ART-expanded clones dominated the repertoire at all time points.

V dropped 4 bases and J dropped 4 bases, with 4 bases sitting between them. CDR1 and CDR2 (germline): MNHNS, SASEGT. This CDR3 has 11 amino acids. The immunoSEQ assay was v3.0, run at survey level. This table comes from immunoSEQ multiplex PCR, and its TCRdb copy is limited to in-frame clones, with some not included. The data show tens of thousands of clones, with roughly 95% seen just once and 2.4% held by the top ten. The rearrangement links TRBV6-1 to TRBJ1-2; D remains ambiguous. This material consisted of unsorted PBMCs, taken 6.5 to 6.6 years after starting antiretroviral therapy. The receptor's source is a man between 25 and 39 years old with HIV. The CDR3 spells CASSVGYGYTF. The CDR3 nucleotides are TGTGCCAGCAGTGTAGGCTATGGCTACACCTTC.